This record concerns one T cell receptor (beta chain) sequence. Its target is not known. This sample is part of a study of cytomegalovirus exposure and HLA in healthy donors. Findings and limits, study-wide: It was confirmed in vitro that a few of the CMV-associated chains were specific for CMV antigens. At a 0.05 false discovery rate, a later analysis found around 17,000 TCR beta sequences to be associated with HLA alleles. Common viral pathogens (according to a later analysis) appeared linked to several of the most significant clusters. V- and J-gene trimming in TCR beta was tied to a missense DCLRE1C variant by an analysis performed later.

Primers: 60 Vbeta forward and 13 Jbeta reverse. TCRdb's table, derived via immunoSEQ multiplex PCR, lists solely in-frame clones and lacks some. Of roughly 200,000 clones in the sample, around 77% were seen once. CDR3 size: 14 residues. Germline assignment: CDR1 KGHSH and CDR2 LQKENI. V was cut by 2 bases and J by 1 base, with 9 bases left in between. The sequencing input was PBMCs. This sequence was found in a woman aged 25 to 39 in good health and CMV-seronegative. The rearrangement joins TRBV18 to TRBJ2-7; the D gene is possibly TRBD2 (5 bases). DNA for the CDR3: TGTGCCAGCTCACCAGAGGGCAGTTCCTACGAGCAGTACTTC. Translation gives CASSPEGSSYEQYF.